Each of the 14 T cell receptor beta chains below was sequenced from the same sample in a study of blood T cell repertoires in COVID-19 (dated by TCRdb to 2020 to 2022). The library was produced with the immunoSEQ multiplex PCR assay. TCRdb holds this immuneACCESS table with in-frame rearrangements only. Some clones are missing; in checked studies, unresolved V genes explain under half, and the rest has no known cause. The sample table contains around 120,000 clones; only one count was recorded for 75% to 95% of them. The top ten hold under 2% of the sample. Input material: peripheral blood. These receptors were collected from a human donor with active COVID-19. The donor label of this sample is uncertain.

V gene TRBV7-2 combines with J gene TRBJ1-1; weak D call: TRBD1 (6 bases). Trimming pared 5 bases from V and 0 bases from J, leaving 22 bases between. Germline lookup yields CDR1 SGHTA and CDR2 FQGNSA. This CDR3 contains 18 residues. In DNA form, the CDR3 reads TGTGCCAGCAGCGAACCCCATTCGGGGGGCGGAATGAACACTGAAGCTTTCTTT. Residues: CASSEPHSGGGMNTEAFF.

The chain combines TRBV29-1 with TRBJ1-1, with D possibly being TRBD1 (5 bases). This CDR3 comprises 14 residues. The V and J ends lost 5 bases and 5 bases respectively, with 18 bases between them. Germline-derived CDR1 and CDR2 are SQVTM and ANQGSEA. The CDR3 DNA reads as TGCAGCGTTTCCTCGGTGGGGGGAGGGACTGAAGCTTTCTTT. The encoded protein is CSVSSVGGGTEAFF.

The CDR3 reads CAVVFGTGGYGYTF. In nucleotides, the CDR3 is TGTGCCGTCGTATTCGGGACAGGGGGCTATGGCTACACCTTC. The chain recombines TRBV6-6 with TRBJ1-2; 11 bases match TRBD1. Germline trimming cut 11 bases from V and 4 bases from J; bases unmatched to any gene: 9. The germline V gene encodes CDR1 MNHNY and CDR2 SVGAGI (reference sequence). The length of the CDR3 is 14 residues.

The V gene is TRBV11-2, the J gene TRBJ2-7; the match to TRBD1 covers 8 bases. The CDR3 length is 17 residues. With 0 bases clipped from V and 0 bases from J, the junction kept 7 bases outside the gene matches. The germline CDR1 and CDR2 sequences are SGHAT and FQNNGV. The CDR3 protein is CASSLDFLTGGSYEQYF. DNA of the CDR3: TGTGCCAGCAGCTTAGATTTTTTAACAGGGGGCTCCTACGAGCAGTACTTC.

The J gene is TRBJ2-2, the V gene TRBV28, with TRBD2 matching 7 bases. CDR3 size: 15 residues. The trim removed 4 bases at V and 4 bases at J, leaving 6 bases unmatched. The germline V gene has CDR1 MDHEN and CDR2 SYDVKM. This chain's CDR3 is CASSSAGLATGELFF. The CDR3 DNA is TGTGCCAGCAGTTCAGCGGGGCTAGCCACCGGGGAGCTGTTTTTT.

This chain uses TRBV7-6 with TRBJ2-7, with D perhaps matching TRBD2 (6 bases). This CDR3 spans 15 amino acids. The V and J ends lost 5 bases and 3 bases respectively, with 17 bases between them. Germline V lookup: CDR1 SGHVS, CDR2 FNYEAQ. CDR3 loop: CASSRLAAEIYEQYF. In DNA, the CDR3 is TGTGCCAGCAGCAGGTTAGCGGCGGAGATCTACGAGCAGTACTTC.

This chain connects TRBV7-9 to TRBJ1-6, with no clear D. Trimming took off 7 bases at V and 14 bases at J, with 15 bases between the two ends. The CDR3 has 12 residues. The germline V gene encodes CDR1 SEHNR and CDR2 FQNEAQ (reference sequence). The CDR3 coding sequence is TGTGCCAGCAACACGCTTGGGCTGGCCCTCCACTTT. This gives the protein CASNTLGLALHF. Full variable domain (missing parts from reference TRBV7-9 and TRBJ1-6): DTGVSQNPRHKITKRGQNVTFRCDPISEHNRLYWYRQTLGQGPEFLTYFQNEAQLEKSRLLSDRFSAERPKGSFSTLEIQRTEQGDSAMYLCASNTLGLALHFGNGTRLTVT.

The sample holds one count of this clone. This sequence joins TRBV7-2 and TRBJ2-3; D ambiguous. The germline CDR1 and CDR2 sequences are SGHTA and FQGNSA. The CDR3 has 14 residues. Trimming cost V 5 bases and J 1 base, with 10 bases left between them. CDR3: CASSETPRTDTQYF. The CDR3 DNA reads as TGTGCCAGCAGCGAGACTCCACGCACAGATACGCAGTATTTT.

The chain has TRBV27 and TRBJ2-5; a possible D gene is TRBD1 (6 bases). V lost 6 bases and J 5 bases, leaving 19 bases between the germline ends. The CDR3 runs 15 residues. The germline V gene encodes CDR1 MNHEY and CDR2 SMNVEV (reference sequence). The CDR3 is CASSHRKKRGETQYF. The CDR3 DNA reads TGTGCCAGCAGCCATCGTAAAAAAAGGGGGGAGACCCAGTACTTC.

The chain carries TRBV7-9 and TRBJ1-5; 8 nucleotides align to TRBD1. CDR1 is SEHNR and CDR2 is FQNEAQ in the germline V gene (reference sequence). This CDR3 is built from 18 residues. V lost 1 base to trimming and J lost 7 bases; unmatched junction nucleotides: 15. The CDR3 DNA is TGTGCCAGCAGCTTAGGAGGGATTGGACAGGGTCGGTTGCAGCCCCAGCATTTT. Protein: CASSLGGIGQGRLQPQHF.

CDR3 in DNA: TGTGCCAGCAGCCCGACCACAGGGGGCGGGAAGAACACTGAAGCTTTCTTT. As protein: CASSPTTGGGKNTEAFF. The genes are TRBV5-8 and TRBJ1-1; 9 nucleotides match TRBD1. Germline V lookup: CDR1 SGHTS, CDR2 YDEGEE. This CDR3 has 17 residues. V was clipped by 4 bases and J by 1 base; unmatched bases: 11.

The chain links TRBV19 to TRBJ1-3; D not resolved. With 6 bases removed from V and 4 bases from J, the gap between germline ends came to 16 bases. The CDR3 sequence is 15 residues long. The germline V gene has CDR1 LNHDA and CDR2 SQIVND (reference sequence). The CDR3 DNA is TGTGCCAGTAGCATCAGCGGGGTATGGGGAAACACCATATATTTT. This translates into CASSISGVWGNTIYF.

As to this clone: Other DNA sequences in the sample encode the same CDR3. The CDR3 loop is CASSPLGGSTDTQYF. The CDR3 nucleotides are TGTGCCAGCTCACCACTAGGGGGAAGCACAGATACGCAGTATTTT. The rearrangement uses TRBV18 and TRBJ2-3; perhaps TRBD1 as D (6 bases). V lost 1 base to trimming and J lost 0 bases, with 8 bases between them. CDR3 length: 15 residues. In germline, CDR1 is KGHSH, CDR2 LQKENI.

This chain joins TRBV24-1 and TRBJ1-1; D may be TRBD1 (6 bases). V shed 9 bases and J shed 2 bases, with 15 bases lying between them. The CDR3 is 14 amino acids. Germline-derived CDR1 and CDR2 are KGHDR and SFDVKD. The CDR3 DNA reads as TGTGCCACCTCCGAGCAGGGGCACAACACTGAAGCTTTCTTT. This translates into CATSEQGHNTEAFF.